This T cell receptor (beta chain) was retrieved from a study of blood T cell repertoires in COVID-19. This clone turned up a few times. Sequencing was performed with immunoSEQ multiplex PCR; in TCRdb, only in-frame clones are kept and a portion is missing. The profile shows approximately 290,000 clones, around nine tenths of them singletons. The receptor was isolated from a woman in her 30s who had recovered from COVID-19. Source material: PBMCs or T cells enriched from blood (not recorded which).

CDR3 loop: CASSQETGFNTEAFF. For the CDR3, the DNA is TGCGCCAGCAGCCAAGAGACAGGGTTTAACACTGAAGCTTTCTTT. The rearrangement uses TRBV4-3 and TRBJ1-1; 7 nucleotides align to TRBD1. The CDR3 covers 15 residues. The germline CDR1 and CDR2 sequences are LGHNA and YSLEER. The V gene end was trimmed by 0 bases and the J gene end by 2 bases; junction bases not matched to a gene: 3.